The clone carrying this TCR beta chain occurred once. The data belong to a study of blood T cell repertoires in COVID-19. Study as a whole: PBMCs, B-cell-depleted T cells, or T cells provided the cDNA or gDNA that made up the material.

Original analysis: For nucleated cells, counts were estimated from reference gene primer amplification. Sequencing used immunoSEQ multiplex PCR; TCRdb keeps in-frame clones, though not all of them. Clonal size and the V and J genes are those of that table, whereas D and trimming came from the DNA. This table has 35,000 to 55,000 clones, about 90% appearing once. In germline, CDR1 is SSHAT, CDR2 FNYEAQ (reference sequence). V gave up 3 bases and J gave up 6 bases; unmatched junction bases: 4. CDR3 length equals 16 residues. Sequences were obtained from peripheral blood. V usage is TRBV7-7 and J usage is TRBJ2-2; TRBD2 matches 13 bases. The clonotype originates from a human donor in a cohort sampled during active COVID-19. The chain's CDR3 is CASSFTSGGGAGELFF. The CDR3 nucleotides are TGTGCCAGCAGCTTTACTAGCGGGGGGGGCGCCGGGGAGCTGTTTTTT.